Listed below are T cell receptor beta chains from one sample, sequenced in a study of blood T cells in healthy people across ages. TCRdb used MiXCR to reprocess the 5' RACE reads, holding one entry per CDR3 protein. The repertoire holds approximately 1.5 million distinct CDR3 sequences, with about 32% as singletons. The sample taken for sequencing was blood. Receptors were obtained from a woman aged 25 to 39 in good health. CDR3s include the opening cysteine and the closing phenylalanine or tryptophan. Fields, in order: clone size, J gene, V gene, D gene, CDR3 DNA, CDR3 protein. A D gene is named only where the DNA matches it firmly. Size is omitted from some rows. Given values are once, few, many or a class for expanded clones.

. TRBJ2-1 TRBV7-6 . TGTGCCAGCAGCTTATACTGGGATGAGCAGTTCTTC CASSLYWDEQFF
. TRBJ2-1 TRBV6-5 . TGTGCCAGCTGCCAAAGGGGGACCGGTGTTTGTAATGAGCAGTTCTTC CASCQRGTGVCNEQFF
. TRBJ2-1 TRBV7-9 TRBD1 TGTGCCAGCAGCGGATCCGGGACAGGGAATGAGCAGTTCTTC CASSGSGTGNEQFF
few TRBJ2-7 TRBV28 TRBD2 TGTGCCACCCTTGGAGCGGGATTGAGCTCCTACGAGCAGTACTTC CATLGAGLSSYEQYF
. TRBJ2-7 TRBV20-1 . TGCAGTGCTGGGGAGTACGAGCAGTACTTC CSAGEYEQYF
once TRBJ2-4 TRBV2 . TGTGCCAGCAGTGAAGACAGAAACATTCAGTACTTC CASSEDRNIQYF
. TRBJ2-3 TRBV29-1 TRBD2 TGCAGCGTTGAAGACGGACTAGCGGGAGGGCGGGATACGCAGTATTTT CSVEDGLAGGRDTQYF
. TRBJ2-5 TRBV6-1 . TGTGCCAGCAGTTTCCGGGACACCTACCAAGAGACCCAGTACTTC CASSFRDTYQETQYF
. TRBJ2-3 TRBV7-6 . TGTGCCAGCACCCTTCCGACGGCGGATACGCAGTATTTT CASTLPTADTQYF
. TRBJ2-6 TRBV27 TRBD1 TGTGCCAGCAGTTCGGACAGGGCCACTGGGGCCAACGTCCTGACTTTC CASSSDRATGANVLTF